A selection of T cell receptor beta chains follows, all from one sample in a study of blood T cell repertoires in COVID-19. This table comes from immunoSEQ multiplex PCR, and its TCRdb copy is limited to in-frame clones, with some not included. The table has 450,000 to 500,000 clones, around 85% seen once. The sample was peripheral blood. These receptors all come from a human donor in a cohort sampled during active COVID-19. Both conserved end residues are part of each CDR3. The D gene is left open where the match is weak. Clone size, where shown, is once, few, many, or a class for clones that have expanded.

abundance	j_gene	v_gene	d_gene	CDR3nt	CDR3aa
NA	TRBJ1-5	TRBV18	NA	TGTGCCAGCTCACCGTTCAGGGTTGGGGGCAATCAGCCCCAGCATTTT	CASSPFRVGGNQPQHF
NA	TRBJ2-1	TRBV6-4	NA	TGTGCCAGCAGTGACCTTGGGTCAGGCTACAATGAGCAGTTCTTC	CASSDLGSGYNEQFF
NA	TRBJ1-1	TRBV19	NA	TGTGCCAGTAGTGGAACAGGGTTGGGGACTGAAGCTTTCTTT	CASSGTGLGTEAFF
NA	TRBJ1-1	TRBV27	NA	TGTGCCAGCAGTTTACCAGGAGGAGCTGAAGCTTTCTTT	CASSLPGGAEAFF
NA	TRBJ1-1	TRBV9	TRBD1	TGTGCCAGCAGCGTACGACAGGGGGACACTGAAGCTTTCTTT	CASSVRQGDTEAFF
NA	TRBJ2-5	TRBV12-3/TRBV12-4	TRBD1	TGTGCCAGCAGCGCAGGGGGTGAGACCCAGTACTTC	CASSAGGETQYF
NA	TRBJ1-4	TRBV4-3	NA	TGCGCCAGCAGCCAAGATCGGGCAGGGTTGAATGAAAAACTGTTTTTT	CASSQDRAGLNEKLFF
NA	TRBJ1-1	TRBV5-5	NA	TGTGCCAGCAGCTTGGCACAGGGGAACACTGAAGCTTTCTTT	CASSLAQGNTEAFF
NA	TRBJ1-1	TRBV24-1	TRBD1	TGTGCCACCAGTGCCCCAGGGGGCGCGAACACTGAAGCTTTCTTT	CATSAPGGANTEAFF
NA	TRBJ2-1	TRBV6-6	NA	TGTGCCGGCGGGGAGGCCTCTCCCTACAATGAGCAGTTCTTC	CAGGEASPYNEQFF
once	TRBJ2-4	TRBV11-1	TRBD1	TGTGCCAGCAGCTTAGGGGCCGGGACAGGGAAAAACATTCAGTACTTC	CASSLGAGTGKNIQYF
NA	TRBJ1-3	TRBV5-1	NA	TGCGCCAGCAGTCGGAACAGGGACTCTGGAAACACCATATATTTT	CASSRNRDSGNTIYF
NA	TRBJ2-3	TRBV10-3	TRBD2	TGTGCCATCAGTGAGGGTAGCGGGACCGCAGATACGCAGTATTTT	CAISEGSGTADTQYF
NA	TRBJ2-2	TRBV5-1	TRBD1	TGCGCCAGCAGCCAGGACAGGGCGAACACCGGGGAGCTGTTTTTT	CASSQDRANTGELFF
few	TRBJ1-1	TRBV6-5	NA	TGTGCCAGCAGGCCAGGGGCCTTTGGGACTGAAGCTTTCTTT	CASRPGAFGTEAFF
NA	TRBJ1-5	TRBV30	NA	TGTGCCTGGAGTGACAGAGATCAGCCCCAGCATTTT	CAWSDRDQPQHF
NA	TRBJ1-3	TRBV5-6	NA	TGTGCCAGCAGCCCCTACTCTGGAAACACCATATATTTT	CASSPYSGNTIYF
NA	TRBJ2-2	TRBV7-2	NA	TGTGCCAGCAGCTCGATCAGGACCGGGGAGCTGTTTTTT	CASSSIRTGELFF
NA	TRBJ2-3	TRBV6-4	NA	TGTGCCAGCAGTGAGCTAGCGAGTACAGATACGCAGTATTTT	CASSELASTDTQYF
NA	TRBJ1-1	TRBV6-2/TRBV6-3	NA	TGTGCCAGCAGTTACACCAGATACACTGAAGCTTTCTTT	CASSYTRYTEAFF
once	TRBJ1-2	TRBV3-1/TRBV3-2	TRBD1	TGTGCCAGCAGCCCCCTCCGGGACAGGGGCCATAAACACTATGGCTACACCTTC	CASSPLRDRGHKHYGYTF
NA	TRBJ1-1	TRBV5-4	TRBD1	TGTGCCAGCAGCCTCCGGGACAGGGGGCGCCTGGGCACTGAAGCTTTCTTT	CASSLRDRGRLGTEAFF
NA	TRBJ2-2	TRBV25-1	NA	TGTGCCAGCCGAGGAGCGACGTGGACCGGGGAGCTGTTTTTT	CASRGATWTGELFF
NA	TRBJ2-3	TRBV10-3	NA	TGTGCCATCAGTGAGTCCCTAGCCCCGCCTCGAGATACGCAGTATTTT	CAISESLAPPRDTQYF
NA	TRBJ2-7	TRBV7-2	TRBD1	TGTGCCAGCAGCTCGGACAGGGTACCCTACGAGCAGTACTTC	CASSSDRVPYEQYF
NA	TRBJ2-3	TRBV27	TRBD2	TGTGCCAGCCCATCTTTTAGGACTAGCGGGAGTGATACGCAGTATTTT	CASPSFRTSGSDTQYF
NA	TRBJ2-3	TRBV9	NA	TGTGCCAGCAGCGTAGGTATTCTTGGCACAGATACGCAGTATTTT	CASSVGILGTDTQYF
NA	TRBJ2-3	TRBV5-1	TRBD2	TGCGCCAGCACCCTAGCGGGGGGCACAGATACGCAGTATTTT	CASTLAGGTDTQYF
once	TRBJ1-5	TRBV3-1/TRBV3-2	NA	TGTGCCAGCAGCCAAACAGGCAATCAGCCCCAGCATTTT	CASSQTGNQPQHF
NA	TRBJ2-7	TRBV19	TRBD1	TGTGCCAGTTCGGACAGGGCGGATACCTACGAGCAGTACTTC	CASSDRADTYEQYF